These 14 T cell receptor beta chains were sequenced from one sample in a study of cytomegalovirus exposure and HLA in healthy donors. In the PCR, 60 Vbeta and 13 Jbeta primers were used. The protocol was immunoSEQ multiplex PCR, while the TCRdb copy is restricted to in-frame clones and leaves out a portion. This sample carries about 120,000 clones, around 68% of them seen once, and the ten largest clones take approximately 10%. Sequencing used PBMCs. The receptor source for this set is a woman in her forties or fifties in good health and CMV-seropositive.

The chain employs TRBV30 and TRBJ1-1; D might be TRBD1 (5 bases). V lost 5 bases, J lost 9 bases, and 10 bases lay in between. The CDR3 covers 10 residues. In germline, CDR1 is GTSNPN, CDR2 SVGIG (reference sequence). The CDR3 sequence is CAWGRDQAFF. In DNA form, the CDR3 reads TGTGCCTGGGGCAGGGATCAAGCTTTCTTT.

The gene calls are TRBV4-1 and TRBJ1-1; 10 bases agree with TRBD1. J gave up 8 bases and V 3 bases, and 12 bases lay outside the gene matches. This CDR3 region has 16 residues. CDR1 MGHRA and CDR2 YSYEKL come from the germline V gene. The CDR3 region is CASSHPGQGLVREAFF. The CDR3 nucleotides read TGCGCCAGCAGCCATCCGGGACAGGGGCTGGTGCGGGAAGCTTTCTTT.

This clone was detected a few times. The chain joins TRBV30 to TRBJ1-5; 10 nucleotides match TRBD1. Per germline, CDR1 GTSNPN and CDR2 SVGIG (reference sequence). This CDR3 region has 17 residues. After removal of 1 base from V and 2 bases from J, the junction contained 8 bases not matched to a gene. CDR3 residues: CAWSDPTGGRRNQPQHF. The CDR3 coding sequence is TGTGCCTGGAGTGACCCGACAGGGGGCCGGCGCAATCAGCCCCAGCATTTT. Together with reference TRBV30 and TRBJ1-5, the CDR3 gives the full variable domain: SQTIHQWPATLVQPVGSPLSLECTVEGTSNPNLYWYRQAAGRGLQLLFYSVGIGQISSEVPQNLSASRPQDRQFILSSKKLLLSDSGFYLCAWSDPTGGRRNQPQHFGDGTRLSIL.

The rearrangement uses TRBV25-1 and TRBJ2-1, with D hard to call. V was clipped by 3 bases and J by 9 bases, with 18 bases between them. Germline CDR1 MGHDK, CDR2 SYGVNS. This CDR3 is built from 15 residues. In DNA, the CDR3 is TGTGCCAGCAGTGAGGAACCCACCATGTCGGGTGAGCAGTTCTTC. As protein: CASSEEPTMSGEQFF.

The CDR3 region has the DNA TGTGCCAGCAGCCCCGGGACAGGGTTAAATGAGCAGTTCTTC. This translates into CASSPGTGLNEQFF. The rearrangement joins TRBV5-6 to TRBJ2-1; TRBD1 agrees at 9 bases. The length of the CDR3 is 14 residues. Germline V gives CDR1 SGHDT, CDR2 YYEEEE. J was trimmed by 7 bases and V by 4 bases; bases with no gene match: 6. Combining the CDR3 with reference TRBV5-6 and TRBJ2-1 gives the whole variable domain DAGVTQSPTHLIKTRGQQVTLRCSPKSGHDTVSWYQQALGQGPQFIFQYYEEEERQRGNFPDRFSGHQFPNYSSELNVNALLLGDSALYLCASSPGTGLNEQFFGPGTRLTVL.

V is TRBV7-2 and J is TRBJ2-3; D is perhaps TRBD2 (6 bases). The CDR3 contains 15 residues. The V and J ends lost 3 bases and 4 bases respectively, with 14 bases between them. The V gene's germline CDR1 is SGHTA and CDR2 FQGNSA. As DNA, the CDR3 is TGTGCCAGCAGCTTGGGTAGCGGTCGATCAGATACGCAGTATTTT. It yields the protein CASSLGSGRSDTQYF. Looking up the rest from reference TRBV7-2 and TRBJ2-3 gives the full variable domain: GAGVSQSPSNKVTEKGKDVELRCDPISGHTALYWYRQSLGQGLEFLIYFQGNSAPDKSGLPSDRFSAERTGGSVSTLTIQRTQQEDSAVYLCASSLGSGRSDTQYFGPGTRLTVL.

The chain joins TRBV29-1 to TRBJ1-2; the match to TRBD1 covers 10 bases. The CDR3 contains 18 residues. V dropped 4 bases and J dropped 3; count of bases not matched to a gene: 17. Germline V gene sequence: CDR1 SQVTM, CDR2 ANQGSEA. CDR3 protein: CSVVWSHAGTGDYYGYTF. CDR3 coding DNA: TGCAGCGTTGTCTGGTCCCATGCCGGGACAGGGGACTACTATGGCTACACCTTC.

This clone was seen at least ten times. The chain carries TRBV21-1 and TRBJ1-5; TRBD1, as called in the table, went unchecked against the DNA. TRBV21-1 is listed as a pseudogene. This CDR3 comprises 20 residues. The chain's CDR3 is CASSSRPGQTKLNSNQPQHF. The DNA for the CDR3 is TGTGCCAGCAGCTCTCGACCGGGACAGACAAAGCTTAATAGCAATCAGCCCCAGCATTTT.

This sequence joins TRBV15 and TRBJ1-2, with 10 bases identical to TRBD1. Per the germline V gene, CDR1 is LNHNV and CDR2 is YYDKDF (reference sequence). The CDR3 has 16 residues. With 0 bases clipped from V and 6 bases from J, the junction kept 7 bases outside the gene matches. The CDR3: CATSRDPGTGVNGYTF. CDR3 DNA: TGTGCCACCAGCAGAGATCCTGGGACAGGGGTAAATGGCTACACCTTC.

This clone appeared a few times. The rearrangement joins TRBV11-2 to TRBJ1-2; D remains ambiguous. The germline V gene encodes CDR1 SGHAT and CDR2 FQNNGV. Between the trimmed V and J ends, which lost 1 base and 6 bases, there was a span of 9 bases. This CDR3 region has 13 residues. The chain's CDR3 is CASSLGLADGYTF. DNA of the CDR3: TGTGCCAGCAGCTTAGGCCTGGCGGATGGCTACACCTTC.

This clone was recorded a few times. V and J are TRBV5-1 and TRBJ1-1; no definite D call. This CDR3 is built from 15 residues. Germline-derived CDR1 and CDR2 are SGHRS and YFSETQ. V lost 5 bases and J 3 bases, leaving 17 bases between the germline ends. DNA for the CDR3: TGCGCCAGCAGAAATGCCCCCGGCCAGGACACTGAAGCTTTCTTT. It is translated as CASRNAPGQDTEAFF.

The chain combines TRBV28 with TRBJ2-6, with a tentative D call TRBD1 (5 bases). The germline V and J ends were trimmed by 5 bases and 1 base, with 15 bases remaining between them. The CDR3 contains 17 residues. Germline V gives CDR1 MDHEN, CDR2 SYDVKM. In nucleotides, the CDR3 is TGTGCCAGCAGTCCAAACTTAGGGGTTTCTGGGGCCAACGTCCTGACTTTC. This gives the protein CASSPNLGVSGANVLTF.

This clone was recorded a few times. The chain is built from TRBV18 and TRBJ2-1; D may be TRBD1 (5 bases). Trimming took 3 bases from V and 2 from J, leaving 14 bases between them. Germline lookup yields CDR1 KGHSH and CDR2 LQKENI. The CDR3 runs to 16 residues. CDR3 nucleotide sequence: TGTGCCAGCTCACCCCCCCAGGGCGTAACCTACAATGAGCAGTTCTTC. As protein: CASSPPQGVTYNEQFF.

This chain connects TRBV15 to TRBJ1-2, with 12 bases lining up with TRBD1. Per germline, CDR1 LNHNV and CDR2 YYDKDF (reference sequence). With 0 bases clipped from V and 8 bases from J, the junction kept 4 bases outside the gene matches. The CDR3 contains 15 residues. This CDR3 is CATSRDWDRGPGYTF. CDR3 DNA sequence: TGTGCCACCAGCAGAGATTGGGACAGGGGGCCCGGCTACACCTTC.